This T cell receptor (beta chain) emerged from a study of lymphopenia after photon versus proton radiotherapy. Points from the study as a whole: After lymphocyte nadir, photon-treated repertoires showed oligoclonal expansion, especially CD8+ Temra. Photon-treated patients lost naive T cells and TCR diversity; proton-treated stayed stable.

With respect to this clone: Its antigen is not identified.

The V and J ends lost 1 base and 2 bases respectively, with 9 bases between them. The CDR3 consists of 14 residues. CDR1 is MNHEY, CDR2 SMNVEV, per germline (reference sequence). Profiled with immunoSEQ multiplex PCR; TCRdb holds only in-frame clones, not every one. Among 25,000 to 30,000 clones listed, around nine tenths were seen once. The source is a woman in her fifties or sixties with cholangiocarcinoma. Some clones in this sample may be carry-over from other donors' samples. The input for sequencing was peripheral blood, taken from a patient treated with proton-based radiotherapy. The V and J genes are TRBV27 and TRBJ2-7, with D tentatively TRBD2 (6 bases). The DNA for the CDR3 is TGTGCCAGCAGTTTATGGGACTCACCCTACGAGCAGTACTTC. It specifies CASSLWDSPYEQYF.